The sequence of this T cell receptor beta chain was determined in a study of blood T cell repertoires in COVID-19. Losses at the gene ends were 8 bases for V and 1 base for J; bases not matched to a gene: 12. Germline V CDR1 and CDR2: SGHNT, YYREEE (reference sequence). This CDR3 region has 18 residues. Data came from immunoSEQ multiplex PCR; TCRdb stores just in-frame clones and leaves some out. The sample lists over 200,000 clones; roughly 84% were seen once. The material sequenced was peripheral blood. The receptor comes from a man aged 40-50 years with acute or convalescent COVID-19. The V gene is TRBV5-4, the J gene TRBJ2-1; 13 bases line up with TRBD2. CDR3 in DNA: TGTGCCAGTAAGGGACAGGGGGGACTAGCGGGATCCTACAATGAGCAGTTCTTC. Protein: CASKGQGGLAGSYNEQFF.